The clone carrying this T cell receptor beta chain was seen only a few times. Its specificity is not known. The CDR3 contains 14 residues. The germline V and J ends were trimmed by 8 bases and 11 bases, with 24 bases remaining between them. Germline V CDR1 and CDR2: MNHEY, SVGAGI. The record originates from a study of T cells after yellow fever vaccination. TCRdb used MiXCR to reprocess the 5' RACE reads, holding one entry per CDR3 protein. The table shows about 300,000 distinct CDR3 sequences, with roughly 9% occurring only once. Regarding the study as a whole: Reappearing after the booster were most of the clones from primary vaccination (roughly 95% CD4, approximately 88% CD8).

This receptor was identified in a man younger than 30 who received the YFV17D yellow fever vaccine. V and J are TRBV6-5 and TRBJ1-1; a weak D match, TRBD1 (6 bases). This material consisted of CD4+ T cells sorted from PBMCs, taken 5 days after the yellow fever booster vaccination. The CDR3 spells CASRRLDSSDLAFF. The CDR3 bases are TGTGCCAGCCGACGATTGGACAGTTCTGATCTGGCTTTCTTT.